These T cell receptor beta chains were read from a single sample in a study of blood T cell repertoires in COVID-19. Method: immunoSEQ multiplex PCR; TCRdb's copy keeps in-frame clones and lacks some. The sample includes about 300,000 clones, 85% to 90% seen only once; the top ten take less than 11%. The material sequenced was PBMCs or T cells enriched from blood (not recorded which). The receptor set was obtained from a young woman who had recovered from COVID-19. Each CDR3 is given with its conserved first and last residue. Only part of the rows carry a size: once, few, many, or a class if the clone is expanded.

TRBV10-3	TRBJ1-3	few	CAISESMWGDEETGNTIYF
TRBV6-5	TRBJ2-1	-	CASSPQRPGYNEQFF
TRBV11-2	TRBJ2-3	-	CASSPEGRTQYF
TRBV13	TRBJ1-6	once	CASSSLARGSDNSPLHF
TRBV9	TRBJ2-5	many	CASSVVGTGSETQYF
TRBV7-3	TRBJ1-4	-	CASSPTGSAEKLFF
TRBV9	TRBJ2-7	-	CASAGGFNVDEQYF
TRBV28	TRBJ1-6	-	CASLPGQNNSPLHF
TRBV9	TRBJ2-2	few	CASSAVGLAGTGELFF
TRBV11-2	TRBJ1-1	-	CASSLFDRAPEAFF
TRBV11-2	TRBJ1-1	-	CASSSSPLRNTEAFF
TRBV28	TRBJ1-5	few	CASSSTWTGDNQPQHF
TRBV7-2	TRBJ2-1	-	CASSLDVARGNEQFF
TRBV28	TRBJ1-6	few	CASNPFAGTVGNSPLHF
TRBV7-9	TRBJ1-2	-	CASSLAQDLFCTF
TRBV5-8	TRBJ2-5	-	CASSLDSGTQYF
TRBV7-3	TRBJ1-4	-	CASSLMTGEKLFF
TRBV28	TRBJ2-2	-	CASSTGYTGELFF
TRBV5-1	TRBJ1-6	-	CASSFDGSEESPLHF
TRBV30	TRBJ2-5	-	CAWSSGSLIGTQYF
TRBV7-9	TRBJ1-1	-	CASSGQDREGTEAFF
TRBV9	TRBJ1-2	-	CASSFQGSIYTF
TRBV7-9	TRBJ2-4	-	CASSLGGQGANIQYF
TRBV12-2	TRBJ1-2	-	CASRHPPQYGYTF
TRBV4-1	TRBJ1-1	-	CASSHEKNTEAFF
TRBV28	TRBJ2-7	-	CASSVDSITYEQYF
TRBV5-5	TRBJ1-2	-	CASHRQGLNGYTF
TRBV19	TRBJ2-7	-	CASSTRGGFNEQYF
TRBV4-1	TRBJ1-1	once	CASSQERVMAEAFF
TRBV19	TRBJ2-1	-	CASSEVAGSNEQFF
TRBV3-1/TRBV3-2	TRBJ2-1	-	CASSRLAGASDAYNEQFF